These 32 T cell receptor beta chains were sequenced from one sample in a study of OX40 agonist ivuxolimab in advanced cancers. Profiling relied on immunoSEQ multiplex PCR, and the TCRdb table lists in-frame clones only, not all of them. Altogether roughly 100,000 clones are present, roughly 87% being singletons, with the ten largest covering around 0.28%. The sample in question was CD4+ or CD8+ T cells sorted from blood, obtained in a trial of the OX40 agonist ivuxolimab. The receptor source for this set is an adult with an advanced solid tumor such as melanoma, head and neck, liver or kidney cancer.

The gene calls are TRBV7-2 and TRBJ2-2, with TRBD2 identical over 15 bases. The J segment lost 6 bases and the V segment lost 5 bases, leaving 10 bases of the junction unmatched. Per germline, CDR1 SGHTA and CDR2 FQGNSA. CDR3 size: 18 residues. The CDR3 sequence is CASSPRTSGGARPGELFF. Here the CDR3 DNA reads TGTGCCAGCAGCCCAAGGACTAGCGGGGGGGCCAGGCCCGGGGAGCTGTTTTTT.

The chain is built from TRBV5-4 and TRBJ2-3; D perhaps matches TRBD1 (6 bases). Germline values: CDR1 SGHNT, CDR2 YYREEE (reference sequence). This CDR3 is 14 amino acids long. V dropped 1 base and J dropped 5 bases, with 11 bases sitting between them. The CDR3 reads CASSLQDSVDTQYF. CDR3 coding DNA: TGTGCCAGCAGCTTGCAGGACAGTGTAGATACGCAGTATTTT.

This clone occurred a few times. The chain joins TRBV18 to TRBJ1-5; D ambiguous. The CDR3 is 13 residues long. Trimming cost V 3 bases and J 6 bases, with 9 bases left between them. CDR1 and CDR2 (germline): KGHSH, LQKENI. The CDR3: CASSPDPSQPQHF. CDR3 nucleotide sequence: TGTGCCAGCTCACCCGATCCCAGTCAGCCCCAGCATTTT.

This clone is a singleton in its sample. The chain is built from TRBV4-1 and TRBJ2-5, with D perhaps matching TRBD2 (5 bases). Deletions cut 7 bases from V and 7 bases from J, with 28 bases between. The CDR3 contains 17 residues. Germline assignment: CDR1 MGHRA and CDR2 YSYEKL. In DNA, the CDR3 is TGCGCCAGCAAACTCGCGGGCGGCCTAACCCCTTCAGGGACCCAGTACTTC. It translates to CASKLAGGLTPSGTQYF.

This clone was recorded once. V is TRBV11-2 and J is TRBJ2-1, with TRBD2 matching over 8 bases. This CDR3 contains 17 residues. Germline lookup yields CDR1 SGHAT and CDR2 FQNNGV. V lost 1 base, J lost 7 bases, and 12 bases stayed unmatched. The CDR3 nucleotides are TGTGCCAGCAGCTTAGCTCTTACGGGGGGGTCTCGGAATGAGCAGTTCTTC. Translated: CASSLALTGGSRNEQFF.

V is TRBV27 and J is TRBJ1-2, with 9 nucleotides matching TRBD1. The CDR3 length is 17 residues. V lost 3 bases to trimming and J lost 4 bases; unmatched junction nucleotides: 12. Germline loops: CDR1 MNHEY, CDR2 SMNVEV (reference sequence). The CDR3 DNA is TGTGCCAGCAGTTTGTGGGGACAGGGATCTCGAGTCTATGGCTACACCTTC. Residues: CASSLWGQGSRVYGYTF.

The V gene is TRBV14, the J gene TRBJ1-1, with 10 nucleotides matching TRBD1. The V and J ends lost 1 base and 7 bases, in that order; junction bases with no gene match: 6. Germline V gene data show CDR1 as SGHDN and CDR2 as FVKESK. The CDR3 is 15 amino acids. The CDR3 is CASSQGDRGRNEAFF. CDR3 coding DNA: TGTGCCAGCAGCCAAGGAGACAGGGGGCGAAATGAAGCTTTCTTT.

This chain connects TRBV27 to TRBJ1-2, with a weak D call TRBD1 (5 bases). CDR3 length: 18 residues. Per the germline V gene, CDR1 is MNHEY and CDR2 is SMNVEV (reference sequence). V was pared by 3 bases and J by 7 bases, with 27 bases between. CDR3 nucleotides: TGTGCCAGCAGTTTCGGGGCCTTTCGGGACTCCGGGGGTGGTGGCTACACCTTC. It translates to CASSFGAFRDSGGGGYTF.

The gene calls are TRBV9 and TRBJ1-5; D remains unclear. From germline, CDR1 is SGDLS and CDR2 YYNGEE. The CDR3 extends over 13 amino acids. Trimming took off 4 bases at V and 2 bases at J, with 7 bases between the two ends. The CDR3 here is CASSPVGNQPQHF. In DNA, the CDR3 is TGTGCCAGCAGCCCCGTCGGCAATCAGCCCCAGCATTTT.

Turning to this clone: At one of its ends the junction is not consistent with the germline gene, which may arise from a read error. CDR3 in DNA: TGTGTCAGCAGCTCGGGCGCGGGCACAGATACGCAGTATTTT. Protein product: CVSSSGAGTDTQYF. The chain carries TRBV7-9 and TRBJ2-3; D not resolved. The CDR3 has 14 amino acids. CDR1 and CDR2 (germline): SEHNR, FQNEAQ (reference sequence).

As concerns this clone: Other DNA sequences in this sample translate to the same CDR3. The chain has TRBV5-6 and TRBJ2-3; D is undetermined. This CDR3 has 12 amino acids. CDR1 is SGHDT, CDR2 YYEEEE, per germline. V was cut by 0 bases and J by 5 bases, with 4 bases left in between. CDR3 sequence reads: CASSLGGDTQYF. In DNA, the CDR3 is TGTGCCAGCAGCTTGGGCGGAGATACGCAGTATTTT.

J is TRBJ1-1 and V is TRBV19, with a tentative D call TRBD1 (6 bases). There are 13 residues in the CDR3. Germline V gene lookup returns CDR1 LNHDA and CDR2 SQIVND (reference sequence). V dropped 6 bases and J dropped 7 bases, with 15 bases sitting between them. In nucleotides, the CDR3 is TGTGCCAGTAGCCTAAAAGGGGGGTATGAAGCTTTCTTT. Translated, it gives CASSLKGGYEAFF.

For the CDR3, the DNA is TGTGCCAGCAGTGCTCAGGGGTCCTCTGGAAACACCATATATTTT. Protein product: CASSAQGSSGNTIYF. This sequence joins TRBV25-1 and TRBJ1-3; D is perhaps TRBD1 (6 bases). Trimming took off 4 bases at V and 0 bases at J, with 10 bases between the two ends. The CDR3 extends over 15 amino acids. Germline loops: CDR1 MGHDK, CDR2 SYGVNS.

The gene calls are TRBV19 and TRBJ1-1; no firm D call. The CDR3 has 15 residues. Trimming shortened V by 1 base and J by 10 bases, and 19 bases separated the two germline ends. Germline V gene sequence: CDR1 LNHDA, CDR2 SQIVND (reference sequence). Here the CDR3 reads CASSIAGPGSKGAFF. CDR3 sequence (DNA): TGTGCCAGTAGTATAGCGGGCCCTGGCTCAAAGGGAGCTTTCTTT.

This clone turned up a few times. The chain links TRBV14 to TRBJ2-3; D remains ambiguous. The CDR3 is made up of 15 amino acids. Germline V gene sequence: CDR1 SGHDN, CDR2 FVKESK. Trimming stripped 4 bases from V and 8 bases from J, with 19 bases between. The CDR3 sequence: CASSPPRVAPATQYF. For the CDR3, the DNA is TGTGCCAGCAGCCCTCCTCGGGTAGCTCCCGCTACGCAGTATTTT.

V is TRBV2 and J is TRBJ1-4, with D perhaps TRBD1 (6 bases). The CDR3 is 14 amino acids. Looked up from germline, CDR1 is SNHLY and CDR2 is FYNNEI. V gave up 4 bases and J gave up 8 bases, with 14 bases separating them. The CDR3 DNA reads as TGTGCCAGCAGTGTAGGGGGGCGAGAGGAAAAACTGTTTTTT. Translated: CASSVGGREEKLFF.

V usage is TRBV6-5 and J usage is TRBJ1-2; weak D call: TRBD1 (5 bases). The length of the CDR3 is 16 residues. Trimming left V 0 bases short and J 4 bases short, with 15 bases between. Per the germline V gene, CDR1 is MNHEY and CDR2 is SVGAGI. CDR3 coding DNA: TGTGCCAGCAGTTACTCAGAACCCACAGGCCCCTATGGCTACACCTTC. Protein: CASSYSEPTGPYGYTF.

V and J are TRBV6-5 and TRBJ1-1; 8 positions agree with TRBD1. Germline assignment: CDR1 MNHEY and CDR2 SVGAGI. The CDR3 is 16 residues long. Germline trimming cut 2 bases from V and 6 bases from J; bases unmatched to any gene: 11. The CDR3 DNA reads TGTGCCAGCAGTTACGCGGATCAGGGGGCTCGGGCTGAAGCTTTCTTT. This sequence encodes CASSYADQGARAEAFF.

This clone was observed a single time. The chain joins TRBV29-1 to TRBJ2-5, with a weak D call TRBD2 (5 bases). Germline CDR1 reads SQVTM; CDR2 reads ANQGSEA. This CDR3 has 13 residues. Between the trimmed V and J ends, which lost 5 bases and 4 bases, there was a span of 14 bases. The CDR3 spells CSVRGSNGETQYF. The CDR3 DNA follows: TGCAGCGTTCGAGGGTCTAACGGAGAGACCCAGTACTTC.

The V gene is TRBV5-4, the J gene TRBJ1-2; D remains ambiguous. The germline gives CDR1 SGHNT, CDR2 YYREEE (reference sequence). The V end lost 5 bases, the J end lost 3 bases, and 14 bases lay between the germline ends. The CDR3 length is 14 residues. CDR3 sequence reads: CASSNDPSYYGYTF. As DNA, the CDR3 is TGTGCCAGCAGTAACGACCCGTCCTACTATGGCTACACCTTC.

The V and J genes are TRBV6-1 and TRBJ1-2; D is perhaps TRBD1 (6 bases). CDR3 size: 15 residues. Germline CDR1 and CDR2: MNHNS and SASEGT. The germline V and J ends were trimmed by 7 bases and 5 bases, with 20 bases remaining between them. The CDR3 is CASKLRQDSFYGYTF. The CDR3 DNA reads as TGTGCCAGCAAACTTAGACAGGACTCATTTTATGGCTACACCTTC.

This clone was seen a few times. The chain employs TRBV4-3 and TRBJ2-3; 7 nucleotides line up with TRBD2. The CDR3 spans 15 residues. CDR1 is LGHNA, CDR2 YSLEER, per germline. J was trimmed by 4 bases and V by 0 bases; bases with no gene match: 4. CDR3 DNA: TGCGCCAGCAGCCAAGAGGGGGGGGGTGCAGATACGCAGTATTTT. Translating gives CASSQEGGGADTQYF.

This clone was seen more than once but under ten times. In DNA form, the CDR3 reads TGTGCCAGCAGCTTGGACTACTATGGCTACACCTTC. This sequence encodes CASSLDYYGYTF. This chain links TRBV5-4 with TRBJ1-2; D is unresolved. This CDR3 contains 12 residues. Germline V lookup: CDR1 SGHNT, CDR2 YYREEE (reference sequence). V was cut by 0 bases and J by 3 bases, with 3 bases left in between.

CDR3 bases: TGTGCCAGCAGCGAACTAGCGGGGGGTTACAATGAGCAGTTCTTC. Amino acids: CASSELAGGYNEQFF. This chain uses TRBV2 with TRBJ2-1, with 12 bases that match TRBD2. J lost 4 bases, V lost 6 bases, and 4 bases had no gene match. CDR1 is SNHLY, CDR2 FYNNEI, per germline. This CDR3 is built from 15 residues.

The rearrangement links TRBV5-1 to TRBJ2-7; D ambiguous. The germline V and J ends were trimmed by 4 bases and 3 bases, with 11 bases remaining between them. The CDR3 spans 13 residues. CDR1 is SGHRS and CDR2 is YFSETQ in the germline V gene. The CDR3 bases are TGCGCCAGCAGCCAGGACGGGTACTACGAGCAGTACTTC. It specifies CASSQDGYYEQYF.

J is TRBJ2-7 and V is TRBV10-2; 11 bases align to TRBD2. The CDR3 runs 15 residues. Germline V gene lookup returns CDR1 WSHSY and CDR2 SAAADI. Unmatched junction bases numbered 6, after V lost 6 bases and J lost 2 bases. The CDR3 bases are TGCGCCAGCAGCGAGACTAGCGGGGCGACCTACGAGCAGTACTTC. It yields the protein CASSETSGATYEQYF.

The rearrangement joins TRBV11-2 to TRBJ1-2, with D perhaps TRBD1 (6 bases). V was trimmed by 2 bases and J by 3 bases, leaving 13 bases between them. The V gene's germline CDR1 is SGHAT and CDR2 FQNNGV. The CDR3 loop spans 15 amino acids. The CDR3: CASSLRGRGDYGYTF. In DNA form, the CDR3 reads TGTGCCAGCAGCTTACGGGGCAGGGGAGACTATGGCTACACCTTC.

The chain has TRBV6-6 and TRBJ1-2; D uncertain. Trimming took 5 bases from V and 8 from J, leaving 12 bases between them. This CDR3 spans 12 amino acids. Germline lookup yields CDR1 MNHNY and CDR2 SVGAGI (reference sequence). CDR3: CASSRPAGGYTF. CDR3 nucleotide sequence: TGTGCCAGCAGTCGTCCGGCGGGAGGCTACACCTTC.

The chain employs TRBV19 and TRBJ2-7, with D perhaps assigned TRBD1 or TRBD2 (5 bases each). Germline V CDR1 and CDR2: LNHDA, SQIVND (reference sequence). CDR3 length: 15 amino acids. V was trimmed by 5 bases and J by 6 bases, leaving 20 bases between them. CDR3 coding DNA: TGTGCCAGTAGTCATAGGTCCGCTCGGGGACCCGAGCAGTACTTC. Its protein is CASSHRSARGPEQYF.

The CDR3 coding sequence is TGTGCCAGCAGCTTAGGGGCAGGTTACCCCTCGCAAGAGACCCAGTACTTC. This codes for CASSLGAGYPSQETQYF. The chain joins TRBV7-8 to TRBJ2-5, with D unresolved. The V and J ends lost 1 base and 2 bases respectively, with 17 bases between them. Germline CDR1 reads SGHVS; CDR2 reads FQNEAQ. The CDR3 length is 17 residues.

This clone turned up a few times. This rearrangement joins TRBV11-2 to TRBJ2-7; TRBD1 is a possible D gene (6 bases). V was shortened by 5 bases and J by 3 bases, with 20 bases between the two germline ends. The CDR3 is 16 residues long. Germline lookup yields CDR1 SGHAT and CDR2 FQNNGV. CDR3 sequence reads: CASSHTRDIPRYEQYF. CDR3 DNA sequence: TGTGCCAGCAGCCACACCCGGGACATTCCACGCTACGAGCAGTACTTC.

The rearrangement links TRBV4-2 to TRBJ2-2, with D tentatively TRBD2 (5 bases). The CDR3 is made up of 16 amino acids. Germline V gives CDR1 LGHNA, CDR2 YNFKEQ. V lost 0 bases to trimming and J lost 2 bases, with 10 bases between them. The CDR3 region is CASSQDQAANTGELFF. The CDR3 DNA follows: TGTGCCAGCAGCCAAGATCAAGCGGCAAACACCGGGGAGCTGTTTTTT.